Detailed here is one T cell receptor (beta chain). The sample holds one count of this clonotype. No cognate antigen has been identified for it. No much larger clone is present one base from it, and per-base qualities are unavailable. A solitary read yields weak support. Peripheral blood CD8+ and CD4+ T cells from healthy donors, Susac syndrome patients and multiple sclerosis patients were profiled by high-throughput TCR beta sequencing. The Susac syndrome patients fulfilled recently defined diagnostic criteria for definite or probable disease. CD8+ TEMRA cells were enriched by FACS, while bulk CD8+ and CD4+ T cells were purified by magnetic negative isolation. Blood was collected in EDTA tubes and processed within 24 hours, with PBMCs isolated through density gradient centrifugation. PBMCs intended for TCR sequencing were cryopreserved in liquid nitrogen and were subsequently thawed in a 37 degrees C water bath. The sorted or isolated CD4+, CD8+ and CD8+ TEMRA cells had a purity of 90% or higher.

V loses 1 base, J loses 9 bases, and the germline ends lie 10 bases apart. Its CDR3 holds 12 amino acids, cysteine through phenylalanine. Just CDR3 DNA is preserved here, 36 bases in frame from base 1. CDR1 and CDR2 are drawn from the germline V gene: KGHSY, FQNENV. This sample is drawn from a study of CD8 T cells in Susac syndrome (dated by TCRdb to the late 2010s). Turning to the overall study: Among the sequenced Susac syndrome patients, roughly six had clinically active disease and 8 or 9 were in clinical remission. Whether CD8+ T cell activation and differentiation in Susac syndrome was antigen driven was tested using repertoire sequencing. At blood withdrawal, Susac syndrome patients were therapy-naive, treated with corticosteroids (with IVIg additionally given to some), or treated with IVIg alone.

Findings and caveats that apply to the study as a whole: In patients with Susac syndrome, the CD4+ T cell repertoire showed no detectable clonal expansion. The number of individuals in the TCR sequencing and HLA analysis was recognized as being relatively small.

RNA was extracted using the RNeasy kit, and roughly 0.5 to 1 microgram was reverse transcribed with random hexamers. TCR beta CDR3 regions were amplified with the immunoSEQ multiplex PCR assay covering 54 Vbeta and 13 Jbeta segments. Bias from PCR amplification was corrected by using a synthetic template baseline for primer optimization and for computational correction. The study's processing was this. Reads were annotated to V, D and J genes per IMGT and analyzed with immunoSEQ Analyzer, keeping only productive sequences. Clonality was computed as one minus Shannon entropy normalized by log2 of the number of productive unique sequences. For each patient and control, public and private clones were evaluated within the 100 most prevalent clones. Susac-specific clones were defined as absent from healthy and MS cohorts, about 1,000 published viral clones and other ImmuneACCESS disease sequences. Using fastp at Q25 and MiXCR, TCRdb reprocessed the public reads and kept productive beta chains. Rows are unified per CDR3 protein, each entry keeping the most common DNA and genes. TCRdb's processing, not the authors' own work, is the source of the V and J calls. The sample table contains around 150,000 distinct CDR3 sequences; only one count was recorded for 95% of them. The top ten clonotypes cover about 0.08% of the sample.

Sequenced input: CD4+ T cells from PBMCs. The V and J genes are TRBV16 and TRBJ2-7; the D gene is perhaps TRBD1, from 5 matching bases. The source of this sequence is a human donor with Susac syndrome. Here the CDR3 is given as CASSQLRGVQYF. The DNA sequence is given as TGTGCCAGCAGCCAATTAAGGGGCGTGCAGTACTTC.